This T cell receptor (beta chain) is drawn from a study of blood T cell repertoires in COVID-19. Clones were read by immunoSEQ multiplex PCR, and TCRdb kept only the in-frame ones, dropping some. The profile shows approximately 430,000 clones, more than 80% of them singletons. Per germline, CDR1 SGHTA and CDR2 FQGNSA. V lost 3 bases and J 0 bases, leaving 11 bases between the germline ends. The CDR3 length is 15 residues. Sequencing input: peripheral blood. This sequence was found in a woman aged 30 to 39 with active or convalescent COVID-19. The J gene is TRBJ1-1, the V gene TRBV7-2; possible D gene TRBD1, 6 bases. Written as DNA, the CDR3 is TGTGCCAGCAGCTTCCCGGACAGCTTGAACACTGAAGCTTTCTTT. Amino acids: CASSFPDSLNTEAFF. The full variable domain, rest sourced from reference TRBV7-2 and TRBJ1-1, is GAGVSQSPSNKVTEKGKDVELRCDPISGHTALYWYRQSLGQGLEFLIYFQGNSAPDKSGLPSDRFSAERTGGSVSTLTIQRTQQEDSAVYLCASSFPDSLNTEAFFGQGTRLTVV.